Given below is one TCR beta chain in context. Its cognate antigen has yet to be identified. No per-base quality is available; no much larger clone lies one base away. Spanning cysteine to phenylalanine, the CDR3 consists of 16 amino acids. The read is trimmed to its CDR3 DNA, 48 bases read in frame from base 1. Trimming costs V 0 bases and J 1 base, and their ends lie 11 bases apart. The germline V gene yields MGHRA for CDR1 and YSYEKL for CDR2. Library preparation used 5' RACE. Sequencer: Illumina HiSeq 2500. A second 7 to 11 cycle PCR used a sample-barcoded 5' primer and a J-beta primer mix. Each TCR beta cDNA molecule received a unique molecular identifier from a template-switch 5' adaptor carrying 12 random nucleotides. Each sample yielded at least 3 million CDR3-containing paired-end reads. All of the RNA was converted into first-strand cDNA using the Mint cDNA synthesis kit, with a TRBC-specific oligonucleotide serving as the primer. After uracil-DNA glycosylase treatment, a first 18-cycle PCR used universal primers M1SS and BC2_uni_R on all cDNA. The published analysis was carried out like this. For normalization, 1 million high-quality reads were randomly selected from each sample, with every read carrying a distinct molecular identifier. Instead of being binned into consensus sequences, reads that shared molecular identifiers were thrown out. MiTCR, run with a Q25 quality threshold and the strictest error-elimination algorithm, handled CDR3 identification, clonotype clustering and error correction. A nonparametric unseen species model using Euler transformation provided a lower-bound estimate of total TCR beta diversity. TCRdb reworked the public reads: Q25 trimming with fastp, MiXCR clone assembly, productive beta chains retained. All rows with the same CDR3 protein become a single entry with the most common DNA and genes. These V and J calls derive from TCRdb rather than the authors' analysis. This sample gives 1.5 million or so distinct CDR3 sequences in total; 40% to 45% of them show up just once. About 3.8% of the sample belongs to the ten largest clones.

This specimen belongs to a study of blood T cells in healthy people across ages (dated by TCRdb to the mid-2010s). Describing the broader study: In model experiments, template switching captured roughly one uniquely barcoded TCR beta cDNA molecule for every two T cells. Two additional independent replicas of 1 million unique cDNA reads from the same blood draw were analyzed for two donors (one aged 18 to 30 and one aged 80 or older). Using deep sequencing normalized with unique cDNA molecular identifiers, the study measured how TCR beta repertoire diversity changes with age. Four age groups were formed from the donors: young (average approximately 15 years), middle-aged (less than 40), aged (62) and long-lived (roughly 88). To avoid experimental bias, donors of different ages were randomly spread across the sequencing lanes. Beyond this particular receptor, the publication reports: Conclusive comparison of naive and antigen-experienced compartments was prevented by the profiling of bulk unsorted PBMCs. Compared with the aged group, the long-lived group had more naive CD4+ T cells, fewer expanded clones and increased TCR diversity, a pattern suggesting age selection. The CMV infection status of donors was not known, potentially confounding age-related changes in expanded clonotypes. Estimates of total diversity based on one million sequenced T cells were considered lower bounds and underestimates. Observed TCR beta diversity per million T cells fell roughly linearly with age, and a significant reduction was already apparent by age about 38. The percentage of naive T cells measured by flow cytometry correlated strongly with observed TCR beta diversity.

The donors were roughly 40 Caucasian individuals from Russia, aged roughly 6 to 100 years, who were systemically healthy. Ten milliliters of peripheral blood were collected from each donor into EDTA-treated Vacutainer tubes. Ficoll-Paque density-gradient centrifugation was used to isolate PBMCs, with at least 6 million per sample. Trizol reagent was used to extract total RNA from the PBMCs, yielding at least 6 micrograms per sample. The percentages of naive CD45RAhigh/CD27high T cells were determined by flow cytometry on a PBMC aliquot from every donor. The sequence was collected from a woman between 18 and 30 years old in good health. The chain couples TRBV4-1 to TRBJ2-3; perhaps TRBD2 is the D gene, with 5 bases matching. Sequencing was done on a sample of blood. In nucleotide form, the sequence is TGCGCCAGCAGCCAAGACGGGGTCACCCGCACAGATACGCAGTATTTT. Translated, it reads CASSQDGVTRTDTQYF.